This record covers a single TCR beta chain. The data were obtained in a study of blood T cell repertoires in COVID-19. At the level of the study: The samples span acute and convalescent COVID-19 from the United States, Italy and Spain. T cells, B-cell-depleted T cells, or PBMCs supplied cDNA or gDNA.

This CDR3 region has 16 residues. V trimming: 4 bases; J trimming: 0 bases; junction bases outside the gene matches: 8. Germline CDR1 reads GTSNPN; CDR2 reads SVGIG (reference sequence). Original handling: Using reference gene primer amplification, nucleated cell counts were estimated. Sequencing used immunoSEQ multiplex PCR; TCRdb keeps in-frame clones, though not all of them. V, J and clone size are taken as reported in that table, and D and trimming were inferred from the DNA itself. Here the sample spans roughly 29,000 clones, roughly 83% being singletons. Sequenced: peripheral blood. V gene TRBV30 combines with J gene TRBJ1-2; 10 nucleotides line up with TRBD1. The sequence derives from a man older than 75 with active COVID-19. CDR3 nucleotides: TGTGCCTGGATTCTATACGGGACAGGGGCTAACTATGGCTACACCTTC. Its protein is CAWILYGTGANYGYTF.